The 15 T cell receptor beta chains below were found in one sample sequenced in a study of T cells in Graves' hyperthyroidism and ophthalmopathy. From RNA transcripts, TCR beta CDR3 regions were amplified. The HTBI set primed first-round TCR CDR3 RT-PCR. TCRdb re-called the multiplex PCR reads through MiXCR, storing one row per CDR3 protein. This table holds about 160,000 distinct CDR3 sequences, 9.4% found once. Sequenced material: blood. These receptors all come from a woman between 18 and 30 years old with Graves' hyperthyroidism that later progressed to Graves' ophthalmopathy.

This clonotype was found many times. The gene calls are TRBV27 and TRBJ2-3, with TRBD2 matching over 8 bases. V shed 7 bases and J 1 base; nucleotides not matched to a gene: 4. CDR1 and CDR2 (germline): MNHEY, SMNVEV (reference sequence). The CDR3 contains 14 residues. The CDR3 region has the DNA TGTGCCAGCAACATAGCGGGACGCACAGATACGCAGTATTTT. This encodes CASNIAGRTDTQYF.

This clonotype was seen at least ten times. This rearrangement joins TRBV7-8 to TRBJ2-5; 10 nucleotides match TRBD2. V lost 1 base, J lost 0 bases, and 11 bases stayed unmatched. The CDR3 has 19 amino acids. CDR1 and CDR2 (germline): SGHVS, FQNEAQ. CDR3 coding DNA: TGTGCCAGCAGCTTAGAGGTCGCTAGCGGGAGCGGGCACCAAGAGACCCAGTACTTC. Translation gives CASSLEVASGSGHQETQYF.

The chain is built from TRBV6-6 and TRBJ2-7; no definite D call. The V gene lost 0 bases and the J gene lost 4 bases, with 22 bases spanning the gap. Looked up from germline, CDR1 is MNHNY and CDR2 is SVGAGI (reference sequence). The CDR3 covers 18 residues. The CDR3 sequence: CASSYSPAGHTTPYEQYF. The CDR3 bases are TGTGCCAGCAGTTACTCTCCCGCCGGCCATACAACCCCTTACGAGCAGTACTTC.

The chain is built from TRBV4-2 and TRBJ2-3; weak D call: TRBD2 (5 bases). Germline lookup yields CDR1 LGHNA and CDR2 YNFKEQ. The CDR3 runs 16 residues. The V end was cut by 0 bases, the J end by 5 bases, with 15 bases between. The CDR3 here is CASSQDSAEDLDTQYF. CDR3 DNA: TGTGCCAGCAGCCAAGACAGCGCGGAGGACCTAGATACGCAGTATTTT.

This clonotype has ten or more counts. CDR3 DNA sequence: TGTGCCAGCAGTATCCGTCGGTTTTACGGCTACACCTTC. It is translated as CASSIRRFYGYTF. The rearrangement uses TRBV28 and TRBJ1-2; D is unresolved. CDR3 length: 13 residues. The V gene's germline CDR1 is MDHEN and CDR2 SYDVKM. The V end lost 5 bases, the J end lost 8 bases, and 15 bases lay between the germline ends.

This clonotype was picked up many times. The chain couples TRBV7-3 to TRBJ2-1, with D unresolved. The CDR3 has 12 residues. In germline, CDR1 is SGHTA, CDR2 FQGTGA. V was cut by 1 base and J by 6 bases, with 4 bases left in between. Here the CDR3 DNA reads TGTGCCAGCAGCTTAAAGAGCAATGAGCAGTTCTTC. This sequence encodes CASSLKSNEQFF.

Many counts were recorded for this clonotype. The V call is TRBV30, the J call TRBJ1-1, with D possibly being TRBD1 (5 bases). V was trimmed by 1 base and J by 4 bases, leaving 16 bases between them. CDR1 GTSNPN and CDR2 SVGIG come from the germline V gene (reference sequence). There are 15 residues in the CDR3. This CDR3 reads CAWSGGRVWGTEAFF. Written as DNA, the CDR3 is TGTGCCTGGAGTGGCGGCAGGGTGTGGGGCACTGAAGCTTTCTTT. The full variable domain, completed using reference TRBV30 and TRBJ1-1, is SQTIHQWPATLVQPVGSPLSLECTVEGTSNPNLYWYRQAAGRGLQLLFYSVGIGQISSEVPQNLSASRPQDRQFILSSKKLLLSDSGFYLCAWSGGRVWGTEAFFGQGTRLTVV.

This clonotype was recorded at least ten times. Written as DNA, the CDR3 is TGTGCCTGGAGTTGGATGGGGGGGCATCAAGAGACCCAGTACTTC. Translation gives CAWSWMGGHQETQYF. The V call is TRBV30, the J call TRBJ2-5; maybe TRBD2 (7 bases). Trimming pared 2 bases from V and 2 bases from J, leaving 15 bases between. Germline V gene sequence: CDR1 GTSNPN, CDR2 SVGIG (reference sequence). CDR3 length equals 15 residues.

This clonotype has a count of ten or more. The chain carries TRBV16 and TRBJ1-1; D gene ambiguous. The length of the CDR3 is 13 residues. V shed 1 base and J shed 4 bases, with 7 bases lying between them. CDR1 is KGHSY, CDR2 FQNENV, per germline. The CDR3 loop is CASSQLSRTEAFF. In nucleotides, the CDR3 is TGTGCCAGCAGCCAATTGTCGCGCACTGAAGCTTTCTTT.

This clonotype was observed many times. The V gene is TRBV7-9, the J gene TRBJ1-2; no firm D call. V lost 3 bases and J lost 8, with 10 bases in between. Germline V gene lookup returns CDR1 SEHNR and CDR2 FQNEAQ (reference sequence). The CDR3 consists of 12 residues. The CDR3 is CASSLEKTGYTF. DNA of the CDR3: TGTGCCAGCAGCTTGGAAAAAACAGGCTACACCTTC.

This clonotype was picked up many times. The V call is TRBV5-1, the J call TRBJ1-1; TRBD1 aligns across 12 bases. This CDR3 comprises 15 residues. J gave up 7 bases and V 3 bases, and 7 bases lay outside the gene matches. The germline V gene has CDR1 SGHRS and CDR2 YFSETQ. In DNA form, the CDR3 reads TGCGCCAGCAGCTGGACCGGGACAGGGGGCGATGAAGCTTTCTTT. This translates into CASSWTGTGGDEAFF.

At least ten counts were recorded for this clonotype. This CDR3 is CASSSGQSRNEQFF. As DNA, the CDR3 is TGTGCCAGCTCAAGCGGACAGAGTCGGAATGAGCAGTTCTTC. The V and J genes are TRBV18 and TRBJ2-1, with a weak D call TRBD1 (6 bases). V lost 5 bases and J lost 7, with 15 bases in between. The CDR3 loop spans 14 amino acids. CDR1 and CDR2 (germline): KGHSH, LQKENI.

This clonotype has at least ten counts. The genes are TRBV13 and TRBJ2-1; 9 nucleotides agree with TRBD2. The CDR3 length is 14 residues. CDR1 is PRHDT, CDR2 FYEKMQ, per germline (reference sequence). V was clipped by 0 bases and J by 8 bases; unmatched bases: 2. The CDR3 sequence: CASSLGASGDEQFF. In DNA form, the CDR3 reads TGTGCCAGCAGCTTAGGAGCTAGCGGGGATGAGCAGTTCTTC. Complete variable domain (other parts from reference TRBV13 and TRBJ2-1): AAGVIQSPRHLIKEKRETATLKCYPIPRHDTVYWYQQGPGQDPQFLISFYEKMQSDKGSIPDRFSAQQFSDYHSELNMSSLELGDSALYFCASSLGASGDEQFFGPGTRLTVL.

The CDR3 bases are TGCGCCAGCAGCCAAGCCGTAGCGGTATCGGGCGAGACCCAGTACTTC. This translates into CASSQAVAVSGETQYF. V is TRBV4-1 and J is TRBJ2-5, with D perhaps TRBD2 (6 bases). V was pared by 1 base and J by 5 bases, with 17 bases between. The CDR3 covers 16 residues. The germline gives CDR1 MGHRA, CDR2 YSYEKL.

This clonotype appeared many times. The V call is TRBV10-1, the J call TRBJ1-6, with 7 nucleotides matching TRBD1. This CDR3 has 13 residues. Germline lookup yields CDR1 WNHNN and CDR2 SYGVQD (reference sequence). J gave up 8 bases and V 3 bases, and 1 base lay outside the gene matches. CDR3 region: CASSDTGDSPLHF. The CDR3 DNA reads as TGCGCCAGCAGTGATACAGGGGATTCACCCCTCCACTTT.